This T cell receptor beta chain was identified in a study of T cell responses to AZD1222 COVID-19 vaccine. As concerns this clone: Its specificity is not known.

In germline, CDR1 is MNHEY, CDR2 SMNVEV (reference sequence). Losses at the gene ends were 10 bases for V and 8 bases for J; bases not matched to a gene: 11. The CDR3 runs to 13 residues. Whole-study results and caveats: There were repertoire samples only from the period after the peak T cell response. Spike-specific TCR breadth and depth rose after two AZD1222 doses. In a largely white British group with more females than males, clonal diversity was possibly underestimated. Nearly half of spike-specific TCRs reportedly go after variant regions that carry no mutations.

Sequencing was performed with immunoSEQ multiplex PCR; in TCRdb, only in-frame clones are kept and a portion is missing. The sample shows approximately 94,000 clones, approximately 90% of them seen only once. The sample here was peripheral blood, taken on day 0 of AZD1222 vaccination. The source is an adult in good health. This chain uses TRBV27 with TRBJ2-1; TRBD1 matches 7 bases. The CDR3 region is CATLARGRDEQFF. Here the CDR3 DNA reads TGTGCCACACTCGCAAGGGGGCGTGATGAGCAGTTCTTC.